This section outlines one T cell receptor beta chain sequence together with its context. The germline V gene has CDR1 MNHNS and CDR2 SASEGT. The CDR3 has 11 residues. V dropped 6 bases and J dropped 5 bases, with 8 bases sitting between them. It was with random hexamers that about 0.45 to 1 ug RNA was reverse transcribed. TCRdb ran MiXCR on the immunoSEQ multiplex PCR reads and lists one entry per CDR3 protein. The sample includes about 200,000 distinct CDR3 sequences, 85% to 95% seen only once; the top ten take around 0.08%. The data stem from a study of CD8 T cells in Susac syndrome. The multiple sclerosis controls were treatment-naive patients, and their relapsing-remitting disease was stable or active.

This chain joins TRBV6-1 and TRBJ2-7; possibly TRBD1 for D (5 bases). The receptor was isolated from a human donor with multiple sclerosis. The sample taken for sequencing was CD4+ T cells from PBMCs. CDR3 coding DNA: TGTGCCAGCAGGACAGTCAACGAGCAGTACTTC. This sequence encodes CASRTVNEQYF.